The following is a T cell receptor beta chain sequence with its context. These data originate in a study of shared clonotypes between healthy human individuals. Naive CD8 cells comprised CD45RO-negative, CCR7-positively selected cells, excluding terminally differentiated effector memory CD45RA+ cells. Sequencing was performed with immunoSEQ multiplex PCR; in TCRdb, only in-frame clones are kept and a portion is missing. This sample carries around 2,000,000 clones, about 93% of them seen once, and the ten largest clones take more than 1.5%. There are 16 residues in the CDR3. Germline values: CDR1 MDHEN, CDR2 SYDVKM. V shed 5 bases and J 2 bases; nucleotides not matched to a gene: 7.

The sample comprised naive CD8+ T cells from PBMCs. The source of this sequence is a man in his late teens or twenties in good health. Some clones in this sample may be carry-over from other donors' samples. The genes are TRBV28 and TRBJ1-4; 8 bases line up with TRBD1. The CDR3 coding sequence is TGTGCCAGCAGTACGACAGGGGAAGGGACTAATGAAAAACTGTTTTTT. This encodes CASSTTGEGTNEKLFF.